The 21 T cell receptor beta chains listed next were all sequenced from one sample in a study of beta chain features in type 1 diabetes (dated by TCRdb to between 2017 and 2018). Results the study describes overall, beyond this receptor: In all four CD4+ subsets, TCRB CDR3 length was moderately but significantly shorter in type 1 diabetes patients.

Which antigens these TCRs recognize remains unknown. Library preparation used the immunoSEQ multiplex PCR assay. The entire amount of isolated RNA was reverse transcribed using the High Capacity cDNA Reverse Transcription Kit, so the sequenced TCRB transcripts were expressed ones. Drawn from immuneACCESS, this table holds only the in-frame rearrangements with V and J called that TCRdb kept. Clones are partly lost; checked studies trace under half to an unresolved V gene and leave the rest unexplained. The sample contains about 340,000 clones, 13% of them found a single time. The ten largest clonotypes hold about 0.016% of the sample. Sequenced input: naive CD4+ T cells from blood. Reading the label with the study, this specimen's cell subset or site is: true naive CD4+ T cells. Receptors originate from a woman aged 18-29 years with type 1 diabetes.

The chain combines TRBV7-9 with TRBJ2-6; D might be TRBD2 (5 bases). V lost 3 bases to trimming and J lost 2 bases, with 5 bases between them. This CDR3 has 14 residues. CDR1 SEHNR and CDR2 FQNEAQ come from the germline V gene (reference sequence). DNA of the CDR3: TGTGCCAGCAGCTTCGGGGCTGGGGCCAACGTCCTGACTTTC. Its translation is CASSFGAGANVLTF. The whole variable domain, filled in from reference TRBV7-9 and TRBJ2-6, reads DTGVSQNPRHKITKRGQNVTFRCDPISEHNRLYWYRQTLGQGPEFLTYFQNEAQLEKSRLLSDRFSAERPKGSFSTLEIQRTEQGDSAMYLCASSFGAGANVLTFGAGSRLTVL.

This clone was observed a single time. The V call is TRBV7-3, the J call TRBJ2-7; D gene ambiguous. Trimming stripped 4 bases from V and 1 base from J, with 11 bases between. Germline assignment: CDR1 SGHTA and CDR2 FQGTGA. CDR3 length: 14 residues. The CDR3 loop reads CASSSGASSYEQYF. The CDR3 nucleotides are TGTGCCAGCAGCTCCGGAGCCTCGTCCTACGAGCAGTACTTC. Full variable domain (missing parts from reference TRBV7-3 and TRBJ2-7): GAGVSQTPSNKVTEKGKYVELRCDPISGHTALYWYRQSLGQGPEFLIYFQGTGAADDSGLPNDRFFAVRPEGSVSTLKIQRTERGDSAVYLCASSSGASSYEQYFGPGTRLTVT.

The chain links TRBV10-2 to TRBJ1-1; maybe TRBD1 (5 bases). The CDR3 is 13 amino acids. Germline assignment: CDR1 WSHSY and CDR2 SAAADI. V shed 7 bases and J shed 1 base, with 10 bases lying between them. The chain's CDR3 is CASNRNRNTEAFF. In DNA form, the CDR3 reads TGCGCCAGCAACAGGAATCGGAACACTGAAGCTTTCTTT.

The chain employs TRBV7-2 and TRBJ2-5, with a tentative D call TRBD2 (6 bases). Trimming took off 6 bases at V and 5 bases at J, with 16 bases between the two ends. Germline CDR1 reads SGHTA; CDR2 reads FQGNSA. The CDR3 runs to 14 residues. The CDR3 spells CASSLLRGGETQYF. The DNA of the CDR3 is TGTGCCAGCAGTTTGCTAAGGGGAGGCGAGACCCAGTACTTC.

This clone was seen a handful of times. The J gene is TRBJ2-3, the V gene TRBV4-2; 7 nucleotides agree with TRBD1. The CDR3 spans 16 residues. CDR1 and CDR2 (germline): LGHNA, YNFKEQ. V shed 4 bases and J 0 bases; nucleotides not matched to a gene: 7. The CDR3 region is CASSPRQGPSTDTQYF. The DNA of the CDR3 is TGTGCCAGCAGCCCCAGACAGGGACCTAGCACAGATACGCAGTATTTT.

For this clone: At one end the junction does not follow the germline gene, possibly because of a read error. CDR3 in DNA: TGTGCCAGCAGCTCTCCTCTTACTAGCGGGTGGGCCTACGGGCAGTACTTC. This translates into CASSSPLTSGWAYGQYF. This chain joins TRBV28 and TRBJ2-7, with 9 bases aligning to TRBD2. There are 17 residues in the CDR3. Germline values: CDR1 MDHEN, CDR2 SYDVKM.

This clone showed up just a few times. This chain connects TRBV4-3 to TRBJ1-2; 7 nucleotides agree with TRBD1. This CDR3 is built from 15 residues. Germline trimming cut 4 bases from V and 6 bases from J; bases unmatched to any gene: 11. The germline V gene encodes CDR1 LGHNA and CDR2 YSLEER. CDR3 region: CASSPRQGWNDGYTF. The CDR3 nucleotides are TGCGCCAGCAGCCCTCGACAGGGTTGGAATGATGGCTACACCTTC.

J is TRBJ2-5 and V is TRBV30; TRBD1 might be the D (5 bases). The CDR3 has 15 amino acids. Germline V gene lookup returns CDR1 GTSNPN and CDR2 SVGIG (reference sequence). V was trimmed by 3 bases and J by 0 bases, leaving 14 bases between them. CDR3 sequence: CAWRPGLRYQETQYF. In DNA, the CDR3 is TGTGCCTGGAGGCCAGGGTTACGATACCAAGAGACCCAGTACTTC.

The chain combines TRBV7-8 with TRBJ1-2, with 9 bases that match TRBD1. V gave up 4 bases and J gave up 6 bases; unmatched junction bases: 15. The CDR3 contains 17 residues. Germline V lookup: CDR1 SGHVS, CDR2 FQNEAQ. The DNA for the CDR3 is TGTGCCAGCAGCTACGTGGACTCCGGGACAGGGTTTCATGGCTACACCTTC. Protein sequence: CASSYVDSGTGFHGYTF.

The chain is built from TRBV30 and TRBJ1-3; weak D call: TRBD1 (5 bases). The CDR3 is 13 amino acids. Trimming removed 2 bases at V and 0 bases at J, with 5 bases between. Germline CDR1 is GTSNPN and CDR2 is SVGIG (reference sequence). The CDR3 bases are TGTGCCTGGAGTCAGGGCTCTGGAAACACCATATATTTT. It codes for CAWSQGSGNTIYF.

The gene calls are TRBV30 and TRBJ1-2; D is unresolved. The CDR3 totals 12 residues. Germline V gene sequence: CDR1 GTSNPN, CDR2 SVGIG (reference sequence). V lost 2 bases and J 1 base, leaving 5 bases between the germline ends. The CDR3 coding sequence is TGTGCCTGGAGTCACGGTAACTATGGCTACACCTTC. It yields the protein CAWSHGNYGYTF.

The chain couples TRBV6-5 to TRBJ2-1; 9 nucleotides agree with TRBD1. This CDR3 comprises 14 residues. Germline CDR1 MNHEY, CDR2 SVGAGI. V lost 4 bases to trimming and J lost 8 bases; unmatched junction nucleotides: 6. The CDR3 bases are TGTGCCAGCAGTTCCCCGGACAGGGGAGATGAGCAGTTCTTC. Amino acids: CASSSPDRGDEQFF.

Details on this clone: Distinct nucleotide sequences in the sample also encode this CDR3. The V and J genes are TRBV5-1 and TRBJ2-1; TRBD2 matches 12 bases. The germline CDR1 and CDR2 sequences are SGHRS and YFSETQ. This CDR3 spans 15 amino acids. V trimming: 0 bases; J trimming: 10 bases; junction bases outside the gene matches: 5. The CDR3 bases are TGCGCCAGCAGCTTGGGACTAGCGGGAGCAGGCGAGCAGTTCTTC. Translation gives CASSLGLAGAGEQFF.

The chain is built from TRBV11-2 and TRBJ2-1; no clear D gene. Germline V gives CDR1 SGHAT, CDR2 FQNNGV. This CDR3 comprises 14 residues. With 1 base removed from V and 4 bases from J, the gap between germline ends came to 8 bases. The CDR3 loop is CASSLGPEYNEQFF. CDR3 nucleotides: TGTGCCAGCAGCTTAGGGCCTGAATACAATGAGCAGTTCTTC.

A note on this clone: One end of the junction does not line up with germline, which may come from a read error. The chain recombines TRBV7-9 with TRBJ1-1, with TRBD1 identical over 7 bases. The V gene's germline CDR1 is SEHNR and CDR2 FQNEAQ (reference sequence). The CDR3 length is 17 residues. The CDR3 DNA follows: TGCGCCAGCAGCCAAGATCCCGGCAGGGGGGCGAACACTGAAGCTTTCTTT. Its translation: CASSQDPGRGANTEAFF.

This clone was picked up many times. The rearrangement links TRBV4-3 to TRBJ2-6, with TRBD1 as a possible D gene (6 bases). Germline loops: CDR1 LGHNA, CDR2 YSLEER. This CDR3 is 17 amino acids long. Trimming removed 1 base from V and 1 base from J, with 11 bases in between. The CDR3 region has the DNA TGCGCCAGCAGCCAAGCCCCGACAGGATCTGGGGCCAACGTCCTGACTTTC. This encodes CASSQAPTGSGANVLTF.

The gene calls are TRBV11-2 and TRBJ2-1, with unresolved D. Germline CDR1 is SGHAT and CDR2 is FQNNGV. This CDR3 spans 12 amino acids. With 1 base removed from V and 15 bases from J, the gap between germline ends came to 13 bases. CDR3 sequence (DNA): TGTGCCAGCAGCTTAGCCGGTACTGGTCCGTTCTTC. Protein product: CASSLAGTGPFF.

The chain employs TRBV9 and TRBJ2-1, with a weak D call TRBD1 (5 bases). The V gene's germline CDR1 is SGDLS and CDR2 YYNGEE. Trimming pared 0 bases from V and 8 bases from J, leaving 12 bases between. This CDR3 is 14 amino acids long. The CDR3: CASSVVQASHEQFF. The CDR3 DNA follows: TGTGCCAGCAGCGTAGTACAGGCATCCCATGAGCAGTTCTTC.

The chain links TRBV25-1 to TRBJ2-7, with 9 bases identical to TRBD2. CDR1 is MGHDK, CDR2 SYGVNS, per germline. The CDR3 is 16 amino acids. With V trimmed by 7 bases and J by 2 bases, 12 bases remained unmatched. DNA of the CDR3: TGTGCCAGCACCCTGAATCCCCTAGCGGGAACCTACGAGCAGTACTTC. Encoded protein: CASTLNPLAGTYEQYF.

The chain recombines TRBV30 with TRBJ2-3; 9 nucleotides match TRBD2. CDR3 length: 15 amino acids. J lost 2 bases, V lost 3 bases, and 6 bases had no gene match. Germline CDR1 reads GTSNPN; CDR2 reads SVGIG (reference sequence). The CDR3 region has the DNA TGTGCCTGGAGCCTGGGACTAGCACCCACAGATACGCAGTATTTT. Translating it yields CAWSLGLAPTDTQYF. The variable domain in full, completed from reference TRBV30 and TRBJ2-3, reads SQTIHQWPATLVQPVGSPLSLECTVEGTSNPNLYWYRQAAGRGLQLLFYSVGIGQISSEVPQNLSASRPQDRQFILSSKKLLLSDSGFYLCAWSLGLAPTDTQYFGPGTRLTVL.

The rearrangement uses TRBV21-1 and TRBJ2-7; no check of the table's D call, TRBD2, against the DNA was made. TRBV21-1 is labeled a pseudogene. This CDR3 has 12 residues. CDR3 amino acids: CARRDFSYEQYV. The CDR3 nucleotides are TGTGCCAGGAGGGACTTCTCCTACGAGCAGTACGTC.